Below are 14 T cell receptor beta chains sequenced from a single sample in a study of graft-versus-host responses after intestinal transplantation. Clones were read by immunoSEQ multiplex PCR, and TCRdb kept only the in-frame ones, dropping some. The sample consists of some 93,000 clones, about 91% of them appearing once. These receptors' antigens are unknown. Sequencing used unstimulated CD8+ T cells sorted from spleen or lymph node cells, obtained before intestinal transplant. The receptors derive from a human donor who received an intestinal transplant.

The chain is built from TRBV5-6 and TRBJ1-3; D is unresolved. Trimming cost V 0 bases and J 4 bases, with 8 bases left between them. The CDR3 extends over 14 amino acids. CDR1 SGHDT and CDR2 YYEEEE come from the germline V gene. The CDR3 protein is CASSLVRGGNTIYF. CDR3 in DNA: TGTGCCAGCAGCTTGGTCAGAGGAGGAAACACCATATATTTT. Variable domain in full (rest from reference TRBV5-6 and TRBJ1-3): DAGVTQSPTHLIKTRGQQVTLRCSPKSGHDTVSWYQQALGQGPQFIFQYYEEEERQRGNFPDRFSGHQFPNYSSELNVNALLLGDSALYLCASSLVRGGNTIYFGEGSWLTVV.

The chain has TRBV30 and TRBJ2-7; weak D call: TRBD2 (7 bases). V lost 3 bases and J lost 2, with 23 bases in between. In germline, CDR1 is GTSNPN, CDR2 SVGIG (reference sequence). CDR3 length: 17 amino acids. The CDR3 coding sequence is TGTGCCTGGAGCGGGGGGCCTATCAAACCAGGCGCCTACGAGCAGTACTTC. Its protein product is CAWSGGPIKPGAYEQYF.

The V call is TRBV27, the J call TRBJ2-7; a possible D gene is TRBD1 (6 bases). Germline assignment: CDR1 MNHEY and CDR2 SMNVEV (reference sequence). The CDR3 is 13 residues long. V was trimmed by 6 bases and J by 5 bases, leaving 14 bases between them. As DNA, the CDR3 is TGTGCCAGCAGATCCCTGGGGGCCAACGAGCAGTACTTC. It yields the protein CASRSLGANEQYF.

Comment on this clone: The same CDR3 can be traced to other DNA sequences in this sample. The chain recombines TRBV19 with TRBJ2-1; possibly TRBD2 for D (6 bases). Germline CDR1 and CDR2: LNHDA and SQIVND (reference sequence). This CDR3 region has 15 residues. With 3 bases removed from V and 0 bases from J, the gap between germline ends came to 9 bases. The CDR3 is CASSISGSSYNEQFF. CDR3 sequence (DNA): TGTGCCAGTAGTATCTCCGGGAGCTCCTACAATGAGCAGTTCTTC.

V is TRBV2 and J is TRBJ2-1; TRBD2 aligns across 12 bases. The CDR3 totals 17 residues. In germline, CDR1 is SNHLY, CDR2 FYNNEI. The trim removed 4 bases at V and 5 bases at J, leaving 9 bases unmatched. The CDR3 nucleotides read TGTGCCAGCAGTGCCCTACTAGCGGGAGGAATACACAATGAGCAGTTCTTC. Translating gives CASSALLAGGIHNEQFF.

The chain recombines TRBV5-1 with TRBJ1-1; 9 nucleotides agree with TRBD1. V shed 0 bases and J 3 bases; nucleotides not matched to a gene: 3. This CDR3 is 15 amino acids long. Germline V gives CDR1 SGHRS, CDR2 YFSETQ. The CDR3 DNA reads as TGCGCCAGCAGCTTGGGCGGGACAGGGTACACTGAAGCTTTCTTT. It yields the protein CASSLGGTGYTEAFF.

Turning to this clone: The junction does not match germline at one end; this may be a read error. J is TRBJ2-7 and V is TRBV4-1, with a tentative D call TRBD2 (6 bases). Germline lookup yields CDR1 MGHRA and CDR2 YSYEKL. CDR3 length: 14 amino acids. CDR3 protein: CASSQRTSSHEQYF. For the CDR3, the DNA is TGCGCCAGCAGCCAACGTACTAGCTCCCACGAGCAGTACTTC.

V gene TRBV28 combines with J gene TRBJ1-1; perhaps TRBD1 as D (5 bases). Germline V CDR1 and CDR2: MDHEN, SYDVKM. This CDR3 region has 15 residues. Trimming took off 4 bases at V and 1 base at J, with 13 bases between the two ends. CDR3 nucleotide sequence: TGTGCCAGCAGTTCCACCCAGGGAAAGAACACTGAAGCTTTCTTT. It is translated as CASSSTQGKNTEAFF.

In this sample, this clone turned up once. DNA of the CDR3: TGTGCCAGCAGCTTCCCCGGGGGACAGGGACACTATGGCTACACCTTC. Protein product: CASSFPGGQGHYGYTF. The J gene is TRBJ1-2, the V gene TRBV11-2; 9 positions agree with TRBD1. The V gene's germline CDR1 is SGHAT and CDR2 FQNNGV. J gave up 3 bases and V 3 bases, and 8 bases lay outside the gene matches. The CDR3 covers 16 residues.

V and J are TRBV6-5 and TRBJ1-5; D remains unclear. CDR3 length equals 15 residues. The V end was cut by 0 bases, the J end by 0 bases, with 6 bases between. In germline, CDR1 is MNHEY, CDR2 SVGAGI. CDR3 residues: CASSYSDYSNQPQHF. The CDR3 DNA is TGTGCCAGCAGTTACTCGGACTATAGCAATCAGCCCCAGCATTTT.

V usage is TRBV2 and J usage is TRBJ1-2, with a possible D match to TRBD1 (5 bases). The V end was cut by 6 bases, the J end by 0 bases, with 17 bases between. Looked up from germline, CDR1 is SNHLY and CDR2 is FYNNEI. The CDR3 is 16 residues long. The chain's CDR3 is CASSGGDGEANYGYTF. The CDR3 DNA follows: TGTGCCAGCAGCGGGGGAGACGGAGAAGCTAACTATGGCTACACCTTC.

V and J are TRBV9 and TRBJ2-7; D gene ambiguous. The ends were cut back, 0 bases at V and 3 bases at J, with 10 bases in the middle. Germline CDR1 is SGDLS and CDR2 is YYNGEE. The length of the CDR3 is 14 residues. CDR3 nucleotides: TGTGCCAGCAGCGTAGGTGTCCCCGGCTACGAGCAGTACTTC. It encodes CASSVGVPGYEQYF.

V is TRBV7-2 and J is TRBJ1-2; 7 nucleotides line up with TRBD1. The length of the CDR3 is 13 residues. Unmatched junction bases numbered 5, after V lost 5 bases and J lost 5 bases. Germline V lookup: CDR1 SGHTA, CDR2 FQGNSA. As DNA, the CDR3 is TGTGCCAGCAGCCTTGACAGGGCGTATGGCTACACCTTC. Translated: CASSLDRAYGYTF.

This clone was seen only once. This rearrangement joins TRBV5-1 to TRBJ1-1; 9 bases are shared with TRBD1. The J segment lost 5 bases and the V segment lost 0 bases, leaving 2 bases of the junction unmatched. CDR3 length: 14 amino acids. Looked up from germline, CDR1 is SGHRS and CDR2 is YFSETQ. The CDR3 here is CASSLGTGVTEAFF. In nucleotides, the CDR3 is TGCGCCAGCAGCTTGGGGACAGGGGTGACTGAAGCTTTCTTT. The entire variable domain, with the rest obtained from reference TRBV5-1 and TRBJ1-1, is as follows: KAGVTQTPRYLIKTRGQQVTLSCSPISGHRSVSWYQQTPGQGLQFLFEYFSETQRNKGNFPGRFSGRQFSNSRSEMNVSTLELGDSALYLCASSLGTGVTEAFFGQGTRLTVV.